This T cell receptor (beta chain) is from a study of OX40 agonist ivuxolimab in advanced cancers. Turning to the overall study: Ivuxolimab, which targeted the costimulatory receptor OX40 (CD134), was an agonistic, fully human IgG2 monoclonal antibody. Intravenous ivuxolimab was administered to patients every 2 weeks at six dose levels: 0.01, 0.1, 0.3, 1.5, 3 and 10 mg/kg. Among the roughly 54 dose-escalation patients, 19 had hepatocellular carcinoma, 15 or so melanoma, 9 renal cell carcinoma and 9 head and neck cancer. The dose-escalation cohort was approximately 83% male with a mean age of about 58 years, ranging from roughly 23 to 85. Patients were allowed to have had prior anti-PD-1, anti-PD-L1 or anti-CTLA-4 therapy, and around two fifths of the dose-escalation patients had been treated with checkpoint inhibitors. Three dose-escalation patients achieved partial responses, one with hepatocellular carcinoma and two with cutaneous melanoma. The point of sequencing TCRbeta in the periphery was to test whether ivuxolimab changed TCR sequence diversity and drove clonal T-cell expansion. The paper describes the monotherapy dose-escalation part (N of about 54 patients) of the phase I trial of ivuxolimab.

Reading the germline V gene gives CDR1 SQVTM and CDR2 ANQGSEA. The CDR3 goes from the cysteine to the phenylalanine over 13 residues. Of all the DNA, just the CDR3 is kept, 39 bases in frame from base 1. Trimming accounts for 5 bases at V and 4 bases at J, while the number of junction bases matched to no gene is 6. Genomic DNA was isolated from the sorted cells so that the TCRbeta CDR3 region could be sequenced. TCRbeta CDR3 regions were sequenced using the immunoSEQ Assay. Here the immuneACCESS table is served through TCRdb, limited to in-frame sequences with V and J called. Missing clones are a known gap in these copies; in checked studies unresolved V genes cover under half, and the rest lacks a known reason. A total of 34,000 or so clones appear in this sample, 70% to 85% of them only once. Approximately 11% of the sample lies in the top ten. What the study reported, not specific to this receptor: At doses of 0.1 to 3.0 mg/kg, clonal expansion of both CD4+ and CD8+ T cells in blood was seen between baseline and week 6. After ivuxolimab, CD8+ T cells had more expanded clones than CD4+ T cells on average. In partial responders in the 0.1-3.0 mg/kg groups, normalized peripheral clonal expansion was found to be among the lowest, especially among CD8+ T cells. Low levels of normalized T-cell clonal expansion were also shown by some nonresponding patients. The antigen specificity of the clonally expanded peripheral T cells was not determined.

Notes on this clone: Its antigen has not been determined. No base quality information exists; no much larger clone differs at one position.

The trial excluded patients who had a history of autoimmune disease or who were on systemic immunosuppression. In every dose cohort, peripheral blood was drawn for TCR sequencing at baseline, cycle 4 day 1, and cycle 7 day 1. Samples were obtained from an open-label, multicenter, first-in-human phase I dose-escalation trial of ivuxolimab. Adults with locally advanced or metastatic melanoma, renal cell, hepatocellular, or head and neck squamous cell carcinoma were enrolled in the trial. Before TCR sequencing, CD4+ T cells and CD8+ T cells from peripheral blood were sorted into separate populations. The chain couples TRBV29-1 to TRBJ2-3, with TRBD1 matching 7 junction bases. This TCR was recovered from an adult with an advanced solid tumor such as melanoma, head and neck, liver or kidney cancer. Material: CD4+ or CD8+ T cells sorted from blood, obtained in a trial of the OX40 agonist ivuxolimab. The nucleotide sequence is given as TGCAGCGTTCGGAGAGGGGGCGCAGATACGCAGTATTTT. The resulting protein is CSVRRGGADTQYF.